The clone carrying this T cell receptor beta chain was detected only a few times. Its specificity is not known. The source of the sample is a study of blood T cells in healthy people across ages. Findings of the study overall: Aged donors had fewer naive CD4+ cells and lower diversity than long-lived donors. TCR beta diversity, measured per million T cells, fell in a roughly linear way with age. A strong correlation between TCR beta diversity and naive T cell percentage was seen.

Isolated per sample were at least 6 million PBMCs. Primers used in a second PCR of about 7 to 12 cycles were a sample-barcoded 5' primer and a J-beta primer mix. Each CDR3 protein is one row after TCRdb ran MiXCR on the 5' RACE reads. The profile shows hundreds of thousands of distinct CDR3 sequences, 40% to 45% of them singletons. The sample consisted of blood. This TCR derives from a man older than 75 in good health.

The CDR3 is CASSLTSGNHEQYF. CDR3 coding DNA: TGTGCCAGCAGTTTGACTAGCGGGAACCACGAGCAGTACTTC. The chain employs TRBV7-2 and TRBJ2-7, with 11 bases aligning to TRBD2. Germline CDR1 reads SGHTA; CDR2 reads FQGNSA. Unmatched junction bases numbered 6, after V lost 6 bases and J lost 5 bases. The CDR3 is made up of 14 amino acids.